Listed here is a single TCR beta chain. The sample comes from a study of blood T cell repertoires in COVID-19. The CDR3 consists of 14 residues. CDR1 and CDR2 (germline): MGHRA, YSYEKL. With V trimmed by 0 bases and J by 3 bases, 1 base remained unmatched. Generated by immunoSEQ multiplex PCR, the TCRdb table keeps only in-frame clones and is missing some. This sample yields about 270,000 clones, of which just over 90% are seen a single time; 2.3% belongs to the top ten. Sequences were obtained from PBMCs or T cells enriched from blood (not recorded which). This rearrangement joins TRBV4-1 to TRBJ2-7, with TRBD2 identical over 8 bases. The source is a woman aged 35 to 49 with acute COVID-19. In nucleotides, the CDR3 is TGCGCCAGCAGCCAAGAGCGGGGGGTCTACGAGCAGTACTTC. Translated: CASSQERGVYEQYF.